In its sample, the clone carrying this T cell receptor beta chain was seen a few times. CDR1 SGHVS and CDR2 FNYEAQ come from the germline V gene. V shed 1 base and J shed 6 bases, with 6 bases lying between them. This CDR3 is built from 12 residues. These data are taken from a study of T cell repertoires and Cas9 in healthy adults. Findings and caveats of the study: SpCas9-reactive effector T cells were reportedly restrained in vitro by SpCas9-reactive regulatory T cells. Healthy humans studied reportedly all had preexisting SpCas9-directed effector T cells.

Assay used: immunoSEQ multiplex PCR; TCRdb lists only in-frame clones, some missing. Counted here are more than 500 clones, almost 90% occurring once; the ten biggest clones make up about 6.5%. The V and J genes are TRBV7-6 and TRBJ1-2; no reliable D call. Sequenced input: SpCas9-reactive CD4+ effector T cells (CD137+, CD154-, CD25-, CD127+) from PBMCs; culture status not recorded. This TCR was recovered from a human donor in good health. CDR3 nucleotides: TGTGCCAGCAGCTTAGTTCGGGATGGCTACACCTTC. Translated, it gives CASSLVRDGYTF.